A single T cell receptor beta chain is shown here with its context. Its antigen remains unknown. The entry originates in a study of cytomegalovirus exposure and HLA in healthy donors. Study-level information: Prior work identified more than 90 million unique TCR beta sequences in approximately 180 million T cells. Study findings and constraints: Accounts indicate the classifier identified cytomegalovirus status with strong specificity and sensitivity. It emerged from a later analysis that several of the most significant clusters appeared to be linked to common viral pathogens. For most TCR beta V segments, an earlier analysis put the productive rate at about 90% or about 30% of the time.

PCR was performed using 60 Vbeta and 13 Jbeta primers. Clones were read by immunoSEQ multiplex PCR, and TCRdb kept only the in-frame ones, dropping some. The table has about 150,000 clones, around 60% seen once; the top ten hold 6% to 8.5%. V was clipped by 5 bases and J by 8 bases, with 15 bases between them. There are 14 residues in the CDR3. In germline, CDR1 is SGHNT, CDR2 YENEEA. Sequences were obtained from PBMCs. The source is a woman aged 55-70 years in good health and CMV-seropositive. The chain has TRBV11-3 and TRBJ2-2; no clear D gene. The CDR3 nucleotides are TGTGCCAGCAGCAGCCGACAAACCCCGGGGGAGCTGTTTTTT. It specifies CASSSRQTPGELFF.